The table lists the clone carrying this T cell receptor (beta chain) with many counts. TCRdb re-derived calls from the 5' RACE reads in MiXCR, one entry per CDR3 protein. The sample lists approximately 40,000 distinct CDR3 sequences; approximately 20% were seen once. Input material: naive CD4+ T cells sorted from a lymph node. The subset was: naive CD4+ T cells, CD4+CD45RA+CD25-. This TCR came from a female donor with breast cancer.

CDR3 nucleotides: TGCGCCAGCAGCTTGGACGGACATCGCAATCAGCCCCAGCATTTT. Amino acid sequence: CASSLDGHRNQPQHF. The genes are TRBV5-1 and TRBJ1-5; weak D call: TRBD1 (5 bases). The CDR3 spans 15 residues. The V and J ends lost 0 bases and 2 bases respectively, with 9 bases between them. Germline CDR1 SGHRS, CDR2 YFSETQ. Looking up the rest from reference TRBV5-1 and TRBJ1-5 gives the full variable domain: KAGVTQTPRYLIKTRGQQVTLSCSPISGHRSVSWYQQTPGQGLQFLFEYFSETQRNKGNFPGRFSGRQFSNSRSEMNVSTLELGDSALYLCASSLDGHRNQPQHFGDGTRLSIL.